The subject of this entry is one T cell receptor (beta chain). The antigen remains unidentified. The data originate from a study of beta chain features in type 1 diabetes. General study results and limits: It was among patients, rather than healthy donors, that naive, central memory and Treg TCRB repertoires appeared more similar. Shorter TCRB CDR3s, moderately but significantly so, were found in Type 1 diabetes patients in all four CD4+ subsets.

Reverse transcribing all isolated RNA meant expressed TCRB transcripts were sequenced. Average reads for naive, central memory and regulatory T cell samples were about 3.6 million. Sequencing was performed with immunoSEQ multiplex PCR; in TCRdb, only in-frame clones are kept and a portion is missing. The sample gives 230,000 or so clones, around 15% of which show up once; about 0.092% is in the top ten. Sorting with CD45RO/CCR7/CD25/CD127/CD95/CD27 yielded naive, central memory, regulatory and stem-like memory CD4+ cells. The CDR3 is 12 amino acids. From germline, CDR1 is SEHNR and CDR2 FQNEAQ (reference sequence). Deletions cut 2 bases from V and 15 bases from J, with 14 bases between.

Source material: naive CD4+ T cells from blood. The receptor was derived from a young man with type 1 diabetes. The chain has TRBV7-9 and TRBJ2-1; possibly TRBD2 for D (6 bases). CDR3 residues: CASSLQPGTLFF. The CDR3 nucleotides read TGTGCCAGCAGCTTACAGCCGGGGACTTTGTTCTTC.